The clone carrying this T cell receptor beta chain occurred a few times. What it binds is unknown. The sample belongs to a study of memory CD4+ T cells and cytomegalovirus serostatus. Study-wide context: Donors were healthy Belgian adults, fewer than ten CMV seropositive and under 30 seronegative.

The sort gate was single viable CD3+CD4+CD8-CD45RO+ cells for memory CD4+ T cells. Study-level results: CD4+ memory repertoires contained 67 of 164 reported CMV TCRbeta sequences. A US-trained random forest predicted CMV serostatus with median AUC roughly 0.91. Suggested: most of the CMV-linked TCR signature lies in CD4+ memory cells.

Profiling relied on immunoSEQ multiplex PCR, and the TCRdb table lists in-frame clones only, not all of them. Of about 50,000 clones in the sample, over 70% were seen once. Per germline, CDR1 MNHNS and CDR2 SASEGT. This CDR3 spans 14 amino acids. Trimming stripped 7 bases from V and 2 bases from J, with 12 bases between. The sequence derives from an adult in good health and CMV-seronegative. Sequencing was performed on memory CD4+ T cells from blood. The genes are TRBV6-1 and TRBJ1-5, with unresolved D. The chain's CDR3 is CASMRGDGNQPQHF. The CDR3 bases are TGTGCCAGCATGCGAGGTGATGGCAATCAGCCCCAGCATTTT.